Listed below are T cell receptor beta chains from one sample, sequenced in a study of cytomegalovirus exposure and HLA in healthy donors. Sequencing used immunoSEQ multiplex PCR; TCRdb keeps in-frame clones, though not all of them. The sample records about 200,000 clones, around 79% being singletons. The sample taken for sequencing was PBMCs. Receptors originate from a girl aged 2-9 years in good health and CMV-seronegative. Each CDR3 is given with its conserved first and last residue. D genes are given only for firm matches. Clone sizes are given selectively: once, few, many, or a class where the clone is expanded.

size	D	J	V	DNA	CDR3
-	TRBD1	TRBJ1-2	TRBV10-3	TGTGCCATCAGAGGACAGGGGATTTCCTTTTACTATGGCTACACCTTC	CAIRGQGISFYYGYTF
-	TRBD2	TRBJ2-3	TRBV11-2	TGTGCCAGCAGCTTAGATATCGGAGCGGGGGATACGCAGTATTTT	CASSLDIGAGDTQYF
few	-	TRBJ2-7	TRBV6-1	TGTGCCAGCAGTGAAACTCTAATTAGCTCCTACGAGCAGTACTTC	CASSETLISSYEQYF
-	-	TRBJ1-3	TRBV6-5	TGTGCCAGCAGCAGTATTACTGGAAACACCATATATTTT	CASSSITGNTIYF
-	-	TRBJ1-5	TRBV2	TGTGCCAGCAGGGACAGCATTTATCAGCCCCAGCATTTT	CASRDSIYQPQHF
-	-	TRBJ2-1	TRBV15	TGTGCCACCAGCAGAGAACTAGACTCCTACAATGAGCAGTTCTTC	CATSRELDSYNEQFF
-	-	TRBJ2-7	TRBV6-5	TGTGCCAGCACCCAGGGTGGAGGGAGAAGGTACGAGCAGTACTTC	CASTQGGGRRYEQYF
-	-	TRBJ2-7	TRBV30	TGTGCCTGGAGTCCAGACAGGTTGTGGACCTACGAGCAGTACTTC	CAWSPDRLWTYEQYF
-	TRBD1	TRBJ2-7	TRBV5-1	TGCGCCAGCAGCCGGAGGGGGACAGGGGACGAGCAGTACTTC	CASSRRGTGDEQYF
few	TRBD1	TRBJ2-5	TRBV5-1	TGCGCCAGCAGCTTGACAGGGGTCCAAGAGACCCAGTACTTC	CASSLTGVQETQYF
few	-	TRBJ1-2	TRBV4-1	TGCGCCAGCAGCCACCCCACCAGCGGCTATGGCTACACCTTC	CASSHPTSGYGYTF
-	TRBD2	TRBJ2-1	TRBV10-3	TGTGCCATCAGTGCGAGCGGGAGAAACAATGAGCAGTTCTTC	CAISASGRNNEQFF
-	-	TRBJ2-4	TRBV15	TGTGCCACCAGCAGCGTCGTTGGAGGGGCCAAAAACATTCAGTACTTC	CATSSVVGGAKNIQYF
-	TRBD1	TRBJ1-3	TRBV2	TGTGCCAGCGGAGGGGGCTTGGGCTCTGGAAACACCATATATTTT	CASGGGLGSGNTIYF
-	-	TRBJ2-7	TRBV19	TGTGCCAGTAGCATCTTCGGGGGTGTCTACGAGCAGTACTTC	CASSIFGGVYEQYF
few	TRBD2	TRBJ2-1	TRBV4-2	TGTGCCAGCAGCCAAGAAATGGGAGGGAGGGCCAGTAGAAATGAGCAGTTCTTC	CASSQEMGGRASRNEQFF
-	-	TRBJ1-1	TRBV5-5	TGTGCCAGCAGCTATCTAGGGGGTACTGAAGCTTTCTTT	CASSYLGGTEAFF
-	-	TRBJ1-1	TRBV19	TGTGCCAGTACCAACGACAGGCTCCGGGCTTTCTTT	CASTNDRLRAFF
-	-	TRBJ2-7	TRBV2	TGTGCCACAAATTCGGGACTCCTCTCCTACGAGCAGTACTTC	CATNSGLLSYEQYF
-	-	TRBJ1-1	TRBV11-2	TGTGCCAGCAGCTCTCAGGGAGGCACTGAAGCTTTCTTT	CASSSQGGTEAFF
-	-	TRBJ1-1	TRBV5-1	TGCGCCAGCAGACAGGCGACGGACCCTGAAGCTTTCTTT	CASRQATDPEAFF
few	TRBD1	TRBJ1-6	TRBV14	TGTGCCAGCAGCCTATGGGACAGCCAAAATTCACCCCTCCACTTT	CASSLWDSQNSPLHF
-	TRBD2	TRBJ2-1	TRBV30	TGTGCCTGGAGTGTGGCTAGCGGGTACAATGAGCAGTTCTTC	CAWSVASGYNEQFF
-	TRBD1	TRBJ1-6	TRBV19	TGTGCCAGTAGTATGGGACAGAACTATTCACCCCTCCACTTT	CASSMGQNYSPLHF
-	-	TRBJ2-2	TRBV7-9	TGTGCCAGCACCCTATGGAGGTCGAACACCGGGGAGCTGTTTTTT	CASTLWRSNTGELFF
-	TRBD1	TRBJ2-4	TRBV4-2	TGTGCCAGCAGCCAAGTGCAGGGGGCGGCCAAAAACATTCAGTACTTC	CASSQVQGAAKNIQYF
-	TRBD1	TRBJ2-1	TRBV5-4	TGTGCCAGCAGCCCCGTCTCCAGGGGACAGGGGGACAATGAGCAGTTCTTC	CASSPVSRGQGDNEQFF
-	-	TRBJ1-3	TRBV30	TGTGCCTGGGGAGGCGGTTTAGGCGGAAACACCATATATTTT	CAWGGGLGGNTIYF
-	-	TRBJ2-7	TRBV25-1	TGTGCCAGCACCCGAGGGGGTTCCTACGAGCAGTACTTC	CASTRGGSYEQYF
-	TRBD2	TRBJ2-7	TRBV11-2	TGTGCCAGCAGCGTAGCTAGCGGGAGGACCTACGAGCAGTACTTC	CASSVASGRTYEQYF
-	TRBD2	TRBJ2-2	TRBV7-9	TGTGCCGGGGGACTAGTTAATACCGGGGAGCTGTTTTTT	CAGGLVNTGELFF
-	-	TRBJ1-2	TRBV6-1	TGTGCCAGTCTCCCACTGGGGCAGGGATATGATGGCTACACCTTC	CASLPLGQGYDGYTF
-	-	TRBJ2-1	TRBV4-2	TGTGCCAGCAGCCAAGATAAGAGGCTAGCCTCCTACAATGAGCAGTTCTTC	CASSQDKRLASYNEQFF
-	-	TRBJ2-7	TRBV20-1	TGCAGTGCACGACTTGAAGGCGAGCAGTACTTC	CSARLEGEQYF
-	TRBD1	TRBJ1-6	TRBV5-6	TGTGCCAGCAGCTCCAGGGGGCATAGTTCACCCCTCCACTTT	CASSSRGHSSPLHF
-	-	TRBJ1-3	TRBV20-1	TGCAGTGCTAGAGGTCAAAACACCATATATTTT	CSARGQNTIYF
-	-	TRBJ2-3	TRBV6-5	TGTGCCAGCAGTGCTAGCGTATACAGCACAGATACGCAGTATTTT	CASSASVYSTDTQYF
-	TRBD2	TRBJ2-7	TRBV13	TGTGCCAGCAGCTTTGGAATGGCGGGGGAGGGCTACGAGCAGTACTTC	CASSFGMAGEGYEQYF
-	-	TRBJ2-7	TRBV6-5	TGTGCCAGCAGACGGGACTTCCGCTCCTACGAGCAGTACTTC	CASRRDFRSYEQYF
-	-	TRBJ2-7	TRBV10-2	TGCGCCAGCAGTGTCGAATTTCCTCTACAGCAGTACTTC	CASSVEFPLQQYF
-	-	TRBJ1-2	TRBV4-2	TGTGCCAGCAGCCATGGGCAGGGCAGTAACTATGGCTACACCTTC	CASSHGQGSNYGYTF
few	TRBD1	TRBJ1-1	TRBV4-2	TGTGCCAGCAGCCAACCGGGACAGGCGAACACTGAAGCTTTCTTT	CASSQPGQANTEAFF
-	TRBD1	TRBJ1-6	TRBV5-6	TGTGCCAGCAGCCGGACAGGGGGACGTTCACCCCTCCACTTT	CASSRTGGRSPLHF
-	TRBD1	TRBJ1-1	TRBV29-1	TGCAGCGTTGGAGGGACAGTCACTGAAGCTTTCTTT	CSVGGTVTEAFF
-	-	TRBJ1-2	TRBV29-1	TGCAGCGTTGAAGGAGTCCAGGACACCGAGCTCTATGGCTACACCTTC	CSVEGVQDTELYGYTF
-	-	TRBJ1-6	TRBV7-9	TGCGCCAGCAGCCGGGGAGACTCCTATAATTCACCCCTCCACTTT	CASSRGDSYNSPLHF
-	-	TRBJ2-5	TRBV11-2	TGTGCCAGCAGCTCCGCTCGGGGGGCGGGCACCCAGTACTTC	CASSSARGAGTQYF
once	-	TRBJ1-5	TRBV6-5	TGTGCCAGCAGTTCATTTCGGGGTTCAAATCAGCCCCAGCATTTT	CASSSFRGSNQPQHF
few	TRBD1	TRBJ2-6	TRBV9	TGTGCCAGCAGCCCTCGAGTCCCGGGACAGGGTTTCTCTGGGGCCAACGTCCTGACTTTC	CASSPRVPGQGFSGANVLTF
few	-	TRBJ1-1	TRBV29-1	TGCAGCGCGGCCAACCAGGAGAACACTGAAGCTTTCTTT	CSAANQENTEAFF
-	-	TRBJ2-1	TRBV21-1	TGTGCCAGCAGCAAAGCGGCCGAAAAGCGGGAGTTCTTC	CASSKAAEKREFF
-	-	TRBJ2-5	TRBV11-2	TGTGCCAGCAGCCCGAGCCTACTAGAGGTGGAGACCCAGTACTTC	CASSPSLLEVETQYF
-	TRBD1	TRBJ2-1	TRBV7-2	TGTGCCAGCAGCTGGGACAGGTACAATGAGCAGTTCTTC	CASSWDRYNEQFF
once	-	TRBJ1-1	TRBV2	TGTGCCAGCAGCGGCTGGACAGCGTCCAAGAACACTGAAGCTTTCTTT	CASSGWTASKNTEAFF
-	-	TRBJ2-7	TRBV30	TGTGCCTGGGTGGGGCTAGACCGGGACGAGCAGTACTTC	CAWVGLDRDEQYF
-	-	TRBJ2-7	TRBV7-6	TGTGCCAGCAGCTTAGCGTTAGAATACGAGCAGTACTTC	CASSLALEYEQYF
-	-	TRBJ1-5	TRBV9	TGTGCCAGCAGCCCTCGAGGGGGGGGACGAGGGAATCAGCCCCAGCATTTT	CASSPRGGGRGNQPQHF
-	TRBD2	TRBJ2-3	TRBV2	TGTGCCAGCAGCTTAGGAGCGGGGGGCCCAGATACGCAGTATTTT	CASSLGAGGPDTQYF
-	TRBD1	TRBJ1-1	TRBV7-9	TGTGCCAGCAGCCTAGGACAGGGGGACACTGAAGCTTTCTTT	CASSLGQGDTEAFF
once	TRBD1	TRBJ2-3	TRBV7-9	TGTGCCAGCAGCTTTTTAGGGACAGGGTCGACAGATACGCAGTATTTT	CASSFLGTGSTDTQYF